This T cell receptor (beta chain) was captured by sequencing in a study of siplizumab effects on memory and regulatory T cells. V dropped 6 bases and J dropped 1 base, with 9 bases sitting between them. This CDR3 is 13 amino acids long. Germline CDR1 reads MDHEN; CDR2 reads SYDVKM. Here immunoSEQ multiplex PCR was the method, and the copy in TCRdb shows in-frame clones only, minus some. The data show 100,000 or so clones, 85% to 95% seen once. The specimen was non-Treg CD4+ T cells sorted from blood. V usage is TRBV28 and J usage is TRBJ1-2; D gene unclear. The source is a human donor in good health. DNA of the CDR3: TGTGCCAGCAGCCGGACTGTTAACTATGGCTACACCTTC. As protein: CASSRTVNYGYTF.